The following is a TCR beta chain sequence with its context. Its specificity is not known. These data originate in a study of cytomegalovirus exposure and HLA in healthy donors. Findings and caveats of the study: Three chains tied to CMV proved CMV antigen-specific in vitro. A likely sequencing artifact accounted for one observed cluster of highly shared sequence variants. In most subjects, TCR beta sequences reportedly gave accurate predictions of HLA-A and HLA-B alleles.

The PCR made use of 60 Vbeta and 13 Jbeta primers. Assay: immunoSEQ multiplex PCR; the TCRdb copy retains only in-frame clones and omits some. In the table there are about 190,000 clones, over 80% of which are singletons. Healthy people donating bone marrow made up the donors. CDR3 length: 16 amino acids. J gave up 4 bases and V 4 bases, and 11 bases lay outside the gene matches. CDR1 and CDR2 from the germline V gene are SEHNR and FQNEAQ (reference sequence). J is TRBJ2-3 and V is TRBV7-9, with TRBD2 matching 7 bases. The sample comprised PBMCs. This receptor was identified in a boy aged 2 to 10 in good health and CMV-seronegative. CDR3 nucleotides: TGTGCCAGCAGCTCCGCCGGGGGAGGGCCCGCAGATACGCAGTATTTT. Translation gives CASSSAGGGPADTQYF. The whole variable domain, filled in from reference TRBV7-9 and TRBJ2-3, reads DTGVSQNPRHKITKRGQNVTFRCDPISEHNRLYWYRQTLGQGPEFLTYFQNEAQLEKSRLLSDRFSAERPKGSFSTLEIQRTEQGDSAMYLCASSSAGGGPADTQYFGPGTRLTVL.